This passage covers 32 T cell receptor beta chains from one sample sequenced in a study of human T cells and chemical hapten exposure (dated by TCRdb to 2020 to 2022). The sample's time point label is to be understood as: patch test 2, 6 weeks after DPC sensitization. In light of the paper, this sample's treatment or condition label describes: therapeutic diphenylcyclopropenone sensitization with weekly scalp DPC. Library prep was done by RACE. Sequencing was performed on a NextSeq 500. TCRdb cleaned the public reads at Q25 with fastp, built clones with MiXCR and kept in-frame beta chains. Every distinct CDR3 protein forms one entry, paired with its most common genes and DNA. The sample table shows a few hundred thousand distinct CDR3 sequences, and about 6.3% are seen once. The ten largest clonotypes hold under 7% of the sample. Sequencing used whole blood, obtained in connection with sensitization to the hapten diphenylcyclopropenone (DPC). The receptors here all came from a woman between 18 and 30 years old with alopecia areata. Some clones in this sample may be carry-over from other donors' samples.

V gene TRBV6-6 combines with J gene TRBJ1-5, with D hard to call. V was pared by 5 bases and J by 4 bases, with 12 bases between. CDR1 is MNHNY, CDR2 SVGAGI, per germline (reference sequence). This CDR3 is 14 amino acids long. The CDR3 nucleotides are TGTGCCAGCAGTCTCACGAGCGGGAATCAGCCCCAGCATTTT. It specifies CASSLTSGNQPQHF.

Regarding this clonotype: One end of the junction is discordant with germline, which a read error may explain. This CDR3 is CASSVYRGRETRYF. The CDR3 nucleotides are TGCGCCAGCAGCGTATACCGGGGCCGAGAGACCCGGTACTTC. This rearrangement joins TRBV5-1 to TRBJ2-5, with D perhaps matching TRBD1 or TRBD2 (5 bases each). The CDR3 totals 14 residues. Looked up from germline, CDR1 is SGHRS and CDR2 is YFSETQ.

The chain links TRBV6-5 to TRBJ2-7, with 8 bases lining up with TRBD1. This CDR3 spans 14 amino acids. Germline CDR1 MNHEY, CDR2 SVGAGI. With V trimmed by 2 bases and J by 3 bases, 3 bases remained unmatched. This CDR3 reads CASSYGDRSYEQYF. The DNA for the CDR3 is TGTGCCAGCAGTTACGGGGACAGGAGCTACGAGCAGTACTTC.

This clonotype was found a few times. The rearrangement joins TRBV6-1 to TRBJ1-4, with D hard to call. CDR3 size: 16 residues. Germline CDR1 is MNHNS and CDR2 is SASEGT. V gave up 2 bases and J gave up 8 bases, with 18 bases separating them. CDR3 amino acids: CASSESMWVVEEKLFF. The CDR3 coding sequence is TGTGCCAGCAGTGAATCGATGTGGGTAGTGGAGGAAAAACTGTTTTTT.

This clonotype was seen a few times. The chain recombines TRBV28 with TRBJ1-1; the D gene is possibly TRBD1 (5 bases). The ends were cut back, 4 bases at V and 5 bases at J, with 14 bases in the middle. The CDR3 is 14 amino acids. The germline gives CDR1 MDHEN, CDR2 SYDVKM. The CDR3 DNA sequence: TGTGCCAGCAGTTCACGGGTTTGGGGGACTGAAGCTTTCTTT. It translates to CASSSRVWGTEAFF.

This clonotype has a handful of counts. The chain joins TRBV6-2 or TRBV6-3 to TRBJ1-4; D possibly corresponds to TRBD1 (6 bases). CDR1 MNHEY and CDR2 SVGEGT come from the germline V gene. Trimming pared 5 bases from V and 8 bases from J, leaving 15 bases between. The CDR3 runs to 14 residues. CDR3 DNA sequence: TGTGCCAGCAGTCGGGACAACCTGGGGGAAAAACTGTTTTTT. The encoded protein is CASSRDNLGEKLFF.

This clonotype showed up many times. The V call is TRBV28, the J call TRBJ1-3; D might be TRBD1 (6 bases). The V end was cut by 5 bases, the J end by 3 bases, with 14 bases between. This CDR3 is built from 15 residues. CDR1 is MDHEN and CDR2 is SYDVKM in the germline V gene. The CDR3 DNA sequence: TGTGCCAGCAGTGTCCGACCAGGGGTTGGAAACACCATATATTTT. It encodes CASSVRPGVGNTIYF. Using reference TRBV28 and TRBJ1-3 for the parts outside the CDR3, the full variable domain is DVKVTQSSRYLVKRTGEKVFLECVQDMDHENMFWYRQDPGLGLRLIYFSYDVKMKEKGDIPEGYSVSREKKERFSLILESASTNQTSMYLCASSVRPGVGNTIYFGEGSWLTVV.

This clonotype was counted at least ten times. The chain has TRBV7-9 and TRBJ1-4; the D is unclear. V lost 4 bases and J lost 2, with 8 bases in between. The CDR3 runs 14 residues. Germline CDR1 is SEHNR and CDR2 is FQNEAQ (reference sequence). The CDR3 DNA sequence: TGTGCCAGCAGCTCGGCGTCGACTAATGAAAAACTGTTTTTT. It is translated as CASSSASTNEKLFF.

Comment on this clonotype: Relative to the germline gene, one junction end is altered; a read error may explain this. J is TRBJ1-5 and V is TRBV29-1; D gene unclear. CDR1 and CDR2 (germline): SQVTM, ANQGSEA. The CDR3 spans 12 residues. The CDR3 sequence: CSVREINQAQHF. The CDR3 DNA reads as TGCAGCGTGAGGGAAATTAATCAGGCCCAGCATTTT.

This clonotype was seen ten or more times. J is TRBJ1-1 and V is TRBV12-5; a possible D gene is TRBD1 (5 bases). Germline CDR1 reads LGHNT; CDR2 reads FRNRAP. This CDR3 region has 15 residues. V shed 1 base and J shed 5 bases, with 14 bases lying between them. The CDR3 DNA reads as TGTGCTAGTGGTTTGGAATATGGGGGAGAGACTGAAGCTTTCTTT. Translation: CASGLEYGGETEAFF.

This clonotype was counted once. This rearrangement joins TRBV6-1 to TRBJ2-7; no clear D gene. The germline V gene has CDR1 MNHNS and CDR2 SASEGT. The V gene lost 0 bases and the J gene lost 3 bases, with 12 bases spanning the gap. There are 15 residues in the CDR3. This CDR3 reads CASSEAATWDYEQYF. The CDR3 DNA sequence: TGTGCCAGCAGTGAAGCAGCCACATGGGACTACGAGCAGTACTTC.

This clonotype came up a few times. The chain recombines TRBV2 with TRBJ1-3; D is possibly TRBD1 (6 bases). The CDR3 has 15 amino acids. V was trimmed by 8 bases and J by 4 bases, leaving 18 bases between them. Germline CDR1 and CDR2: SNHLY and FYNNEI. CDR3 sequence reads: CASSATGADGNTIYF. CDR3 coding DNA: TGTGCCAGCTCGGCGACAGGTGCTGACGGAAACACCATATATTTT.

This clonotype was observed a few times. This chain connects TRBV18 to TRBJ2-3; D unresolved. CDR3 size: 16 residues. Deletions cut 1 base from V and 4 bases from J, with 15 bases between. Germline V gene lookup returns CDR1 KGHSH and CDR2 LQKENI. The CDR3 nucleotides read TGTGCCAGCTCACCACTTATTTCCGCACAGTCAGATACGCAGTATTTT. Encoded protein: CASSPLISAQSDTQYF.

This clonotype was seen only a few times. This rearrangement joins TRBV6-6 to TRBJ1-6; D is possibly TRBD1 (5 bases). V shed 1 base and J shed 6 bases, with 16 bases lying between them. The germline gives CDR1 MNHNY, CDR2 SVGAGI (reference sequence). The CDR3 extends over 17 amino acids. The CDR3 loop is CASSYFADTDFNSPLHF. The CDR3 nucleotides are TGTGCCAGCAGTTACTTCGCGGACACAGATTTTAATTCACCCCTCCACTTT.

This clonotype has ten or more counts. The V call is TRBV18, the J call TRBJ2-3, with 11 bases that match TRBD2. Germline CDR1 reads KGHSH; CDR2 reads LQKENI. CDR3 size: 16 residues. With V trimmed by 3 bases and J by 3 bases, 5 bases remained unmatched. This CDR3 reads CASSPTSGGQTDTQYF. CDR3 sequence (DNA): TGTGCCAGCTCACCCACTAGCGGGGGACAGACAGATACGCAGTATTTT.

The chain combines TRBV6-5 with TRBJ2-3, with 8 nucleotides matching TRBD2. Trimming removed 6 bases from V and 0 bases from J; junction bases left unmatched: 5. The CDR3 length is 15 residues. The germline V gene has CDR1 MNHEY and CDR2 SVGAGI. CDR3 nucleotides: TGTGCCAGCAGAGAACGGGGGGGAAGCACAGATACGCAGTATTTT. Translating it yields CASRERGGSTDTQYF.

The chain recombines TRBV5-4 with TRBJ2-3; no firm D call. V was shortened by 0 bases and J by 2 bases, with 13 bases between the two germline ends. Germline CDR1 SGHNT, CDR2 YYREEE (reference sequence). This CDR3 comprises 16 residues. The CDR3 here is CASSLELPEPTDTQYF. The CDR3, as DNA: TGTGCCAGCAGCTTGGAACTTCCCGAACCCACAGATACGCAGTATTTT.

This chain joins TRBV5-1 and TRBJ2-3; TRBD1 might be the D (9 bases). From germline, CDR1 is SGHRS and CDR2 YFSETQ. V lost 3 bases and J lost 2, with 16 bases in between. CDR3 length: 16 amino acids. CDR3 DNA sequence: TGCGCCAGCAGCTCGCGGGGGGACAGGGACACAGATACGCAGTATTTT. Translating it yields CASSSRGDRDTDTQYF. The complete variable domain, with remaining parts taken from reference TRBV5-1 and TRBJ2-3, reads KAGVTQTPRYLIKTRGQQVTLSCSPISGHRSVSWYQQTPGQGLQFLFEYFSETQRNKGNFPGRFSGRQFSNSRSEMNVSTLELGDSALYLCASSSRGDRDTDTQYFGPGTRLTVL.

The chain uses TRBV4-3 and TRBJ2-6; 12 bases are a match to TRBD1. This CDR3 contains 19 residues. Trimming took 3 bases from V and 2 from J; bases not matched to a gene: 8. Looked up from germline, CDR1 is LGHNA and CDR2 is YSLEER. In DNA, the CDR3 is TGCGCCAGCAGCCACTTGGCCGGGACAGGGGGCGCTGGGGCCAACGTCCTGACTTTC. Amino acids: CASSHLAGTGGAGANVLTF.

This chain uses TRBV4-1 with TRBJ1-2, with 8 bases matching TRBD1. The germline gives CDR1 MGHRA, CDR2 YSYEKL. The CDR3 consists of 14 residues. The V gene end was trimmed by 3 bases and the J gene end by 8 bases; junction bases not matched to a gene: 8. The CDR3 loop is CASSQTQGDEGYTF. The CDR3 DNA is TGCGCCAGCAGCCAGACACAGGGGGATGAAGGCTACACCTTC.

This clonotype was counted only a few times. V gene TRBV6-5 combines with J gene TRBJ2-6; D gene uncertain. Per the germline V gene, CDR1 is MNHEY and CDR2 is SVGAGI. Between the trimmed V and J ends, which lost 5 bases and 4 bases, there was a span of 9 bases. The CDR3 contains 14 residues. CDR3 residues: CASSRRPGANVLTF. The CDR3 coding sequence is TGTGCCAGCAGTCGCAGGCCCGGGGCCAACGTCCTGACTTTC.

V usage is TRBV12-3 or TRBV12-4 and J usage is TRBJ2-2; 7 positions match TRBD1. V gave up 6 bases and J gave up 3 bases; unmatched junction bases: 7. This CDR3 comprises 15 residues. CDR3 residues: CASRETGQYTGELFF. CDR3 bases: TGTGCCAGCAGAGAGACGGGACAGTACACCGGGGAGCTGTTTTTT.

This clonotype was seen many times. The chain employs TRBV10-2 and TRBJ2-1, with D perhaps assigned TRBD1 or TRBD2 (6 bases each). Deletions cut 6 bases from V and 4 bases from J, with 7 bases between. The CDR3 covers 12 residues. CDR1 is WSHSY, CDR2 SAAADI, per germline. The CDR3 protein is CASRGGYNEQFF. The CDR3 DNA is TGCGCCAGCAGAGGGGGGTACAATGAGCAGTTCTTC.

This clonotype was observed at least ten times. The V and J genes are TRBV27 and TRBJ1-6; the D is unclear. The CDR3 covers 14 residues. The germline V and J ends were trimmed by 3 bases and 4 bases, with 7 bases remaining between them. The germline gives CDR1 MNHEY, CDR2 SMNVEV (reference sequence). CDR3 residues: CASSFGEYNSPLHF. CDR3 sequence (DNA): TGTGCCAGCAGTTTTGGGGAATATAATTCACCCCTCCACTTT.

The sample holds many counts of this clonotype. This rearrangement joins TRBV6-5 to TRBJ2-3, with D unresolved. The V end was cut by 0 bases, the J end by 0 bases, with 4 bases between. CDR1 MNHEY and CDR2 SVGAGI come from the germline V gene. This CDR3 region has 14 residues. CDR3 DNA sequence: TGTGCCAGCAGTTACTCAGGCAGCACAGATACGCAGTATTTT. It codes for CASSYSGSTDTQYF.

This clonotype has just a few counts. The rearrangement joins TRBV18 to TRBJ1-2; D ambiguous. In germline, CDR1 is KGHSH, CDR2 LQKENI. V dropped 5 bases and J dropped 4 bases, with 8 bases sitting between them. The CDR3 is 12 amino acids. CDR3 bases: TGTGCCAGCTCAGAGGAGCTCTATGGCTACACCTTC. Its protein is CASSEELYGYTF.

This clonotype occurred many times. V usage is TRBV28 and J usage is TRBJ2-6; no firm D call. Germline CDR1 and CDR2: MDHEN and SYDVKM. Trimming stripped 6 bases from V and 0 bases from J, with 15 bases between. This CDR3 is built from 17 residues. CDR3 residues: CASSKGYFGSGANVLTF. The CDR3 DNA reads as TGTGCCAGCAGCAAAGGGTATTTTGGCTCTGGGGCCAACGTCCTGACTTTC.

In DNA, the CDR3 is TGCGCCAGCAGCCCACAGGGGTCTGCACCCCTCCACTTT. Translated: CASSPQGSAPLHF. The chain has TRBV4-3 and TRBJ1-6, with 7 nucleotides matching TRBD1. The germline V gene encodes CDR1 LGHNA and CDR2 YSLEER. Trimming at V came to 4 bases and at J to 11 bases, leaving 5 bases not matched to a gene. The CDR3 totals 13 residues.

The CDR3 DNA reads TGCAGTGCTAGTTCGACCGGGACAGCCAATCAGCCCCAGCATTTT. Protein: CSASSTGTANQPQHF. V gene TRBV20-1 combines with J gene TRBJ1-5, with TRBD1 matching over 7 bases. The CDR3 totals 15 residues. The junction had 8 bases not matched to a gene; V was cut back by 3 bases and J by 3 bases. Germline V gives CDR1 DFQATT, CDR2 SNEGSKA (reference sequence).

V is TRBV10-3 and J is TRBJ2-3; possibly TRBD2 for D (6 bases). The CDR3 runs 17 residues. Germline V gene lookup returns CDR1 ENHRY and CDR2 SYGVKD. Trimming cost V 4 bases and J 0 bases, with 17 bases left between them. CDR3: CAISGGLRGTSTDTQYF. The DNA for the CDR3 is TGTGCCATCAGTGGGGGACTTCGTGGGACTAGCACAGATACGCAGTATTTT.

This clonotype was seen repeatedly, ten times or more. V gene TRBV27 combines with J gene TRBJ2-3; D is perhaps TRBD1 (5 bases). The CDR3 extends over 16 amino acids. CDR1 and CDR2 (germline): MNHEY, SMNVEV (reference sequence). Trimming cost V 0 bases and J 0 bases, with 10 bases left between them. CDR3 coding DNA: TGTGCCAGCAGTTTATCGATTTCAGGGAGCACAGATACGCAGTATTTT. This gives the protein CASSLSISGSTDTQYF.

This clonotype has just a few counts. The chain combines TRBV15 with TRBJ2-5; D remains ambiguous. Germline CDR1 LNHNV, CDR2 YYDKDF (reference sequence). Trimming cost V 0 bases and J 5 bases, with 4 bases left between them. This CDR3 has 12 residues. Written as DNA, the CDR3 is TGTGCCACCAGCAGAGATGAGGAGACCCAGTACTTC. Translation gives CATSRDEETQYF.